These 30 T cell receptor beta chains came from one sample sequenced in a study of blood T cell repertoires in COVID-19. The assay was immunoSEQ multiplex PCR, and TCRdb's table has in-frame clones only and misses some. The data show over 300,000 clones, about 90% seen once. Sequencing was carried out using peripheral blood. The source of these receptors is a man aged 18 to 35 with active or convalescent COVID-19.

This chain connects TRBV7-3 to TRBJ2-7; 9 bases agree with TRBD1. Germline lookup yields CDR1 SGHTA and CDR2 FQGTGA. Trimming removed 5 bases from V and 4 bases from J; junction bases left unmatched: 6. The CDR3 length is 14 residues. The CDR3 nucleotides read TGTGCCAGCAGCGTAGGACAGGGGACGTACGAGCAGTACTTC. Translating it yields CASSVGQGTYEQYF.

The gene calls are TRBV2 and TRBJ1-5, with D possibly being TRBD1 (6 bases). The CDR3 totals 15 residues. Germline loops: CDR1 SNHLY, CDR2 FYNNEI. Trimming removed 4 bases from V and 4 bases from J, with 14 bases in between. CDR3 DNA sequence: TGTGCCAGCAGTGTTCATAGACAGGCAAATCAGCCCCAGCATTTT. Amino acid sequence: CASSVHRQANQPQHF.

V gene TRBV2 combines with J gene TRBJ2-5, with TRBD2 matching over 7 bases. Losses at the gene ends were 7 bases for V and 5 bases for J; bases not matched to a gene: 10. The CDR3 runs 14 residues. CDR1 and CDR2 from the germline V gene are SNHLY and FYNNEI. This CDR3 is CASTPRRESETQYF. The CDR3 region has the DNA TGTGCCAGCACCCCAAGGCGGGAGAGCGAGACCCAGTACTTC.

This clone was seen more than once but under ten times. This sequence joins TRBV7-8 and TRBJ1-4; 7 bases are shared with TRBD1. V shed 5 bases, J shed 5 bases, and the junction held 11 bases outside the gene matches. The CDR3 consists of 16 residues. Germline CDR1 is SGHVS and CDR2 is FQNEAQ. The CDR3 sequence is CASSPRQGRGNEKLFF. CDR3 bases: TGTGCCAGCAGCCCAAGACAGGGAAGGGGAAATGAAAAACTGTTTTTT.

CDR3 in amino acids: CASRAGSGFGYEQYF. For the CDR3, the DNA is TGCGCCAGCAGAGCGGGATCGGGATTCGGCTACGAGCAGTACTTC. The chain uses TRBV5-1 and TRBJ2-7, with 7 bases matching TRBD2. Trimming cost V 5 bases and J 3 bases; bases outside gene matches: 11. Germline V gene data show CDR1 as SGHRS and CDR2 as YFSETQ. The CDR3 has 15 residues. Together with reference TRBV5-1 and TRBJ2-7, the CDR3 gives the full variable domain: KAGVTQTPRYLIKTRGQQVTLSCSPISGHRSVSWYQQTPGQGLQFLFEYFSETQRNKGNFPGRFSGRQFSNSRSEMNVSTLELGDSALYLCASRAGSGFGYEQYFGPGTRLTVT.

The chain combines TRBV7-2 with TRBJ1-4, with 9 bases aligning to TRBD1. This CDR3 comprises 14 residues. CDR1 is SGHTA and CDR2 is FQGNSA in the germline V gene. J was trimmed by 8 bases and V by 6 bases; bases with no gene match: 7. The CDR3 is CASRTGTGLEKLFF. CDR3 coding DNA: TGTGCCAGCAGGACCGGGACAGGGTTGGAAAAACTGTTTTTT.

About this clone itself: Other DNA sequences in this specimen translate into the identical CDR3. This chain uses TRBV7-3 with TRBJ2-1; perhaps TRBD1 as D (6 bases). The CDR3 runs 14 residues. From germline, CDR1 is SGHTA and CDR2 FQGTGA. Trimming pared 2 bases from V and 2 bases from J, leaving 7 bases between. The CDR3 nucleotides read TGTGCCAGCAGCTTATCAGGGGCCTACAATGAGCAGTTCTTC. Protein: CASSLSGAYNEQFF.

V and J are TRBV6-1 and TRBJ1-5; 11 bases agree with TRBD1. Germline V CDR1 and CDR2: MNHNS, SASEGT. The V segment lost 4 bases and the J segment 4 bases; nucleotides outside the gene matches: 6. The CDR3 spans 16 residues. The CDR3 here is CASSGGTGGLNQPQHF. The CDR3 region has the DNA TGTGCCAGCAGTGGTGGGACAGGGGGTCTAAATCAGCCCCAGCATTTT.

In this sample, this clone turned up once. V gene TRBV7-6 combines with J gene TRBJ1-5; 7 bases are shared with TRBD1. Germline V lookup: CDR1 SGHVS, CDR2 FNYEAQ. V was pared by 0 bases and J by 2 bases, with 1 base of the junction left unmatched. The CDR3 length is 15 residues. CDR3 sequence reads: CASSLAGTGNQPQHF. The CDR3 DNA reads TGTGCCAGCAGCTTAGCGGGGACAGGCAATCAGCCCCAGCATTTT.

CDR3 loop: CASRRDWNTEAFF. CDR3 sequence (DNA): TGTGCCAGCCGACGGGATTGGAACACTGAAGCTTTCTTT. This chain joins TRBV4-2 and TRBJ1-1, with D hard to call. Germline V CDR1 and CDR2: LGHNA, YNFKEQ. The CDR3 contains 13 residues. Trimming cost V 8 bases and J 1 base, with 11 bases left between them.

The V call is TRBV14, the J call TRBJ1-1, with TRBD1 matching 9 bases. The germline V gene has CDR1 SGHDN and CDR2 FVKESK. V dropped 2 bases and J dropped 6; count of bases not matched to a gene: 7. CDR3 size: 15 residues. The CDR3 protein is CASSQLQGAFAEAFF. For the CDR3, the DNA is TGTGCCAGCAGCCAACTACAGGGGGCGTTCGCTGAAGCTTTCTTT.

The rearrangement links TRBV21-1 to TRBJ1-1; the table's D call TRBD1 went unverified against the DNA. TRBV21-1 is a pseudogene segment. This CDR3 has 17 residues. CDR3 DNA sequence: TGTGCCAGCAGCAAGGACCGAGGGACTACAGGGGGCACTGAAGCTTTCTTT. This sequence encodes CASSKDRGTTGGTEAFF.

This rearrangement joins TRBV12-3 or TRBV12-4 to TRBJ2-7; D may be TRBD2 (6 bases). V lost 3 bases and J 6 bases, leaving 9 bases between the germline ends. The CDR3 has 12 amino acids. The DNA for the CDR3 is TGTGCCAGCAGTTTGGAGGGGCGCGAGCAGTACTTC. As protein: CASSLEGREQYF.

The chain couples TRBV6-5 to TRBJ2-7; 10 positions match TRBD2. The V segment lost 4 bases and the J segment 2 bases; nucleotides outside the gene matches: 5. Per germline, CDR1 MNHEY and CDR2 SVGAGI. The CDR3 loop spans 15 amino acids. The CDR3 DNA reads as TGTGCCAGCAGTTTGGGAACTAGCGGGACCTACGAGCAGTACTTC. The encoded protein is CASSLGTSGTYEQYF.

Turning to this clone: Other DNA sequences in this sample translate to the same CDR3. This rearrangement joins TRBV27 to TRBJ2-7; D is possibly TRBD1 (6 bases). The CDR3 sequence is 12 residues long. Germline V CDR1 and CDR2: MNHEY, SMNVEV (reference sequence). Between the trimmed V and J ends, which lost 3 bases and 6 bases, there was a span of 9 bases. CDR3 DNA: TGTGCCAGCAGTTTGACAGGCGGCGAGCAGTACTTC. Translation gives CASSLTGGEQYF.

The V call is TRBV9, the J call TRBJ2-5; D uncertain. This CDR3 is built from 14 residues. CDR1 and CDR2 from the germline V gene are SGDLS and YYNGEE. The ends were cut back, 4 bases at V and 6 bases at J, with 16 bases in the middle. Here the CDR3 reads CASSPTSELKTQYF. Here the CDR3 DNA reads TGTGCCAGCAGCCCAACCTCCGAACTGAAGACCCAGTACTTC.

This clone has a handful of counts. The rearrangement uses TRBV28 and TRBJ2-1; D not resolved. Germline V CDR1 and CDR2: MDHEN, SYDVKM. The CDR3 covers 16 residues. With 4 bases removed from V and 4 bases from J, the gap between germline ends came to 17 bases. CDR3 loop: CASSSQAPGYYNEQFF. The DNA of the CDR3 is TGTGCCAGCAGTTCCCAAGCCCCAGGATATTACAATGAGCAGTTCTTC. Using reference TRBV28 and TRBJ2-1 for the parts outside the CDR3, the full variable domain is DVKVTQSSRYLVKRTGEKVFLECVQDMDHENMFWYRQDPGLGLRLIYFSYDVKMKEKGDIPEGYSVSREKKERFSLILESASTNQTSMYLCASSSQAPGYYNEQFFGPGTRLTVL.

V usage is TRBV5-4 and J usage is TRBJ2-2; 8 nucleotides line up with TRBD1. Trimming took 3 bases from V and 5 from J; bases not matched to a gene: 3. The CDR3 is 14 amino acids. Germline V gene data show CDR1 as SGHNT and CDR2 as YYREEE (reference sequence). The CDR3 nucleotides read TGTGCCAGCAGCTCTAACAGGGGGACCGGGGAGCTGTTTTTT. It is translated as CASSSNRGTGELFF.

The V call is TRBV6-5, the J call TRBJ1-2; 7 positions match TRBD1. V shed 5 bases and J 3 bases; nucleotides not matched to a gene: 9. CDR3 length equals 15 residues. The germline gives CDR1 MNHEY, CDR2 SVGAGI. CDR3 in amino acids: CASSPGRGGYYGYTF. For the CDR3, the DNA is TGTGCCAGCAGTCCCGGTAGAGGGGGCTACTATGGCTACACCTTC.

The V call is TRBV2, the J call TRBJ1-2; 9 nucleotides align to TRBD1. CDR3 size: 14 residues. The ends lost 4 bases at V and 4 bases at J; junction bases unmatched: 4. Germline V CDR1 and CDR2: SNHLY, FYNNEI. The chain's CDR3 is CASSGTGAVYGYTF. CDR3 bases: TGTGCCAGCAGTGGGACAGGGGCCGTCTATGGCTACACCTTC.

The chain is built from TRBV7-2 and TRBJ1-6, with a possible D match to TRBD1 (6 bases). The germline V and J ends were trimmed by 4 bases and 8 bases, with 21 bases remaining between them. Germline assignment: CDR1 SGHTA and CDR2 FQGNSA. There are 17 residues in the CDR3. This chain's CDR3 is CASSWWGLTGNHSPLHF. The CDR3 DNA sequence: TGTGCCAGCAGCTGGTGGGGGCTGACCGGTAATCATTCACCCCTCCACTTT.

The V call is TRBV10-3, the J call TRBJ1-5; no clear D gene. The length of the CDR3 is 15 residues. Per germline, CDR1 ENHRY and CDR2 SYGVKD. V lost 2 bases and J 7 bases, leaving 15 bases between the germline ends. The CDR3 sequence is CAISEASPGSQPQHF. The CDR3 DNA is TGTGCCATCAGTGAGGCCAGCCCTGGGAGCCAGCCCCAGCATTTT.

This rearrangement joins TRBV6-2 or TRBV6-3 to TRBJ1-2; a possible D gene is TRBD1 (6 bases). Germline CDR1 is MNHEY and CDR2 is SVGEGT. The CDR3 is 16 residues long. V was clipped by 0 bases and J by 3 bases, with 14 bases between them. CDR3: CASSYSGQGIYYGYTF. The CDR3 nucleotides are TGTGCCAGCAGTTACTCGGGTCAGGGGATCTACTATGGCTACACCTTC.

The chain recombines TRBV6-2 or TRBV6-3 with TRBJ1-5; no clear D. Germline CDR1 and CDR2: MNHEY and SVGEGT. V was cut by 0 bases and J by 6 bases, with 15 bases left in between. CDR3 length: 16 residues. In nucleotides, the CDR3 is TGTGCCAGCAGTTACTCGATGCCGGGGATAAGTCAGCCCCAGCATTTT. Amino acids: CASSYSMPGISQPQHF.

The chain is built from TRBV4-2 and TRBJ1-5; 8 bases match TRBD1. Germline CDR1 LGHNA, CDR2 YNFKEQ. The CDR3 contains 16 residues. With V trimmed by 4 bases and J by 7 bases, 12 bases remained unmatched. The CDR3: CASSPQGAQGGQPQHF. As DNA, the CDR3 is TGTGCCAGCAGCCCCCAGGGGGCCCAGGGAGGGCAGCCCCAGCATTTT.

Concerning this clone: Other nucleotide sequences in the sample specify the same CDR3. The chain carries TRBV18 and TRBJ1-1; weak D call: TRBD1 (5 bases). The ends were cut back, 3 bases at V and 1 base at J, with 6 bases in the middle. CDR3 size: 13 residues. CDR1 is KGHSH and CDR2 is LQKENI in the germline V gene. CDR3 loop: CASSPGQNTEAFF. The CDR3 nucleotides are TGTGCCAGCTCACCCGGACAGAACACTGAAGCTTTCTTT.

V gene TRBV18 combines with J gene TRBJ1-2; possibly TRBD1 for D (6 bases). The germline V and J ends were trimmed by 4 bases and 7 bases, with 16 bases remaining between them. Germline CDR1 is KGHSH and CDR2 is LQKENI. This CDR3 region has 14 residues. CDR3 sequence: CASSLGTTSGGYTF. CDR3 nucleotide sequence: TGTGCCAGCTCACTTGGGACAACCAGTGGTGGCTACACCTTC.

This clone was picked up one time. The V and J genes are TRBV7-9 and TRBJ2-2; D is perhaps TRBD2 (6 bases). Germline CDR1 reads SEHNR; CDR2 reads FQNEAQ (reference sequence). Trimming cost V 5 bases and J 1 base, with 14 bases left between them. CDR3 length: 16 residues. The CDR3 coding sequence is TGTGCCAGCAGCAGCGGGTGGGCTAGGAACACCGGGGAGCTGTTTTTT. This codes for CASSSGWARNTGELFF.

CDR3 amino acids: CSASPSSAPLYEQYF. The DNA of the CDR3 is TGCAGTGCTAGTCCATCCAGCGCCCCACTCTACGAGCAGTACTTC. The V call is TRBV20-1, the J call TRBJ2-7, with unresolved D. Germline V lookup: CDR1 DFQATT, CDR2 SNEGSKA (reference sequence). The ends were cut back, 3 bases at V and 3 bases at J, with 18 bases in the middle. The CDR3 covers 15 residues.

This rearrangement joins TRBV7-3 to TRBJ2-3; perhaps TRBD2 as D (5 bases). Trimming left V 6 bases short and J 2 bases short, with 15 bases between. Germline V gene lookup returns CDR1 SGHTA and CDR2 FQGTGA. This CDR3 is 15 amino acids long. This chain's CDR3 is CASSRLGEYTDTQYF. The CDR3 nucleotides read TGTGCCAGCAGTCGTCTCGGGGAATACACAGATACGCAGTATTTT.